This TCR beta chain was documented in a study of OX40 agonist ivuxolimab in advanced cancers. TCRdb's table, derived via immunoSEQ multiplex PCR, lists solely in-frame clones and lacks some. The sample includes 36,000 or so clones, 70% to 80% of them seen just once. Trimming at V came to 2 bases and at J to 2 bases, leaving 4 bases not matched to a gene. The CDR3 extends over 16 amino acids. CDR1 MNHEY and CDR2 SMNVEV come from the germline V gene (reference sequence). This material consisted of CD4+ or CD8+ T cells sorted from blood, taken in a trial of the OX40 agonist ivuxolimab. This clonotype was obtained from an adult with an advanced solid tumor such as melanoma, head and neck, liver or kidney cancer. V gene TRBV27 combines with J gene TRBJ2-7, with 12 bases identical to TRBD2. CDR3 bases: TGTGCCAGCAGTTTAAATGGACTAGCGGGAACCTACGAGCAGTACTTC. It encodes CASSLNGLAGTYEQYF.